The 27 T cell receptor beta chains listed next were all sequenced from one sample in a study of TIL therapy for anti-PD-1-resistant metastatic lung cancer. Time point defined: pre-treatment sample, taken before nivolumab and TIL therapy. The tumor samples were excised metastases, mostly pleural nodules or supraclavicular lymph nodes. The libraries were made with immunoSEQ v3. Measured with immunoSEQ multiplex PCR; TCRdb has only the in-frame clones, and not every one. This sample has tens of thousands of clones, with less than 75% found just once. The source material was tumor tissue, sampled at baseline. The origin of the receptors is a person aged 25 to 85 with non-small cell lung cancer.

This clone was found once. V gene TRBV29-1 combines with J gene TRBJ2-6; no clear D. The CDR3 covers 13 residues. V lost 4 bases, J lost 0 bases, and 4 bases lay in between. The V gene's germline CDR1 is SQVTM and CDR2 ANQGSEA. The CDR3 nucleotides read TGCAGCGTTGCTAGCTCTGGGGCCAACGTCCTGACTTTC. Protein: CSVASSGANVLTF.

This chain connects TRBV28 to TRBJ2-7; 12 nucleotides align to TRBD2. The CDR3 consists of 18 residues. Germline trimming cut 4 bases from V and 7 bases from J; bases unmatched to any gene: 17. CDR1 and CDR2 (germline): MDHEN, SYDVKM. CDR3 residues: CASSSPRTSGTFPHEQYF. CDR3 coding DNA: TGTGCCAGCAGTTCTCCCAGGACTAGCGGGACTTTTCCCCATGAGCAGTACTTC.

The gene calls are TRBV28 and TRBJ2-2; D tentatively fits TRBD1 or TRBD2 (6 bases each). From germline, CDR1 is MDHEN and CDR2 SYDVKM. The germline V and J ends were trimmed by 5 bases and 9 bases, with 16 bases remaining between them. There are 14 residues in the CDR3. The CDR3 sequence: CASSPSGALRELFF. CDR3 DNA sequence: TGTGCCAGCAGTCCGTCGGGGGCTCTCAGGGAGCTGTTTTTT.

V gene TRBV30 combines with J gene TRBJ2-7; 8 bases agree with TRBD2. J gave up 7 bases and V 1 base, and 12 bases lay outside the gene matches. The germline gives CDR1 GTSNPN, CDR2 SVGIG (reference sequence). The CDR3 length is 15 residues. CDR3 sequence: CAWSAGTSRVGEQYF. In DNA form, the CDR3 reads TGTGCCTGGAGTGCCGGGACTAGTCGAGTGGGGGAGCAGTACTTC.

The chain links TRBV11-2 to TRBJ1-2, with D maybe TRBD1 (5 bases). Germline assignment: CDR1 SGHAT and CDR2 FQNNGV. This CDR3 is 15 amino acids long. V was clipped by 5 bases and J by 0 bases, with 13 bases between them. Here the CDR3 reads CASSPGDRANYGYTF. CDR3 DNA: TGTGCCAGCAGCCCGGGGGATAGAGCTAACTATGGCTACACCTTC.

This clone was recorded a few times. The chain carries TRBV9 and TRBJ1-4, with 7 nucleotides matching TRBD1. The CDR3 is made up of 15 amino acids. V lost 6 bases, J lost 0 bases, and 5 bases stayed unmatched. Germline CDR1 is SGDLS and CDR2 is YYNGEE. The CDR3 protein is CASTPGTATNEKLFF. CDR3 DNA: TGTGCCAGCACCCCCGGGACAGCAACTAATGAAAAACTGTTTTTT.

For this clone: This same CDR3 is encoded by further DNA sequences in the sample. The chain couples TRBV6-5 to TRBJ2-2; D gene unclear. V was trimmed by 6 bases and J by 3 bases, leaving 8 bases between them. In germline, CDR1 is MNHEY, CDR2 SVGAGI. The CDR3 covers 13 residues. CDR3 in amino acids: CASRRDDTGELFF. The DNA of the CDR3 is TGTGCCAGCAGACGAGACGACACCGGGGAGCTGTTTTTT.

This clone showed up just a few times. The chain carries TRBV9 and TRBJ2-7; D is ambiguous. V lost 10 bases and J 7 bases, leaving 15 bases between the germline ends. From germline, CDR1 is SGDLS and CDR2 YYNGEE. This CDR3 comprises 11 residues. The CDR3 here is CAFKPFREQYF. CDR3 nucleotides: TGTGCCTTCAAGCCCTTCAGAGAGCAGTACTTC.

This rearrangement joins TRBV5-5 to TRBJ2-7, with D unclear. Germline-derived CDR1 and CDR2 are SGHKS and YYEKEE (reference sequence). V was pared by 0 bases and J by 7 bases, with 11 bases between. This CDR3 has 13 amino acids. The DNA of the CDR3 is TGTGCCAGCAGCTTGGTGGTGGTGGGGGAGCAGTACTTC. This translates into CASSLVVVGEQYF.

This chain connects TRBV6-6 to TRBJ2-7; a possible D gene is TRBD2 (6 bases). Germline loops: CDR1 MNHNY, CDR2 SVGAGI (reference sequence). This CDR3 spans 12 amino acids. V lost 5 bases and J 4 bases, leaving 9 bases between the germline ends. The CDR3 coding sequence is TGTGCCAGCAGTGTACGGGAGTACGAGCAGTACTTC. Its translation: CASSVREYEQYF.

This clone was seen more than once but under ten times. This chain links TRBV11-2 with TRBJ1-1; 12 bases match TRBD1. The V and J ends lost 0 bases and 5 bases, in that order; junction bases with no gene match: 10. Germline lookup yields CDR1 SGHAT and CDR2 FQNNGV. This CDR3 comprises 18 residues. CDR3 sequence: CASSLDLSRDRGRTEAFF. The CDR3 DNA reads as TGTGCCAGCAGCTTAGACCTTAGCCGGGACAGGGGGCGTACTGAAGCTTTCTTT.

The chain carries TRBV5-6 and TRBJ2-7, with TRBD1 as a possible D gene (5 bases). The CDR3 totals 11 residues. Germline V gene sequence: CDR1 SGHDT, CDR2 YYEEEE. The ends were cut back, 3 bases at V and 12 bases at J, with 13 bases in the middle. CDR3 residues: CASSYLGVLYF. CDR3 DNA sequence: TGTGCCAGCAGCTACCTAGGGGTGTTGTACTTC.

The chain employs TRBV6-5 and TRBJ2-7; D is possibly TRBD1 (6 bases). Germline lookup yields CDR1 MNHEY and CDR2 SVGAGI. V lost 5 bases and J 1 base, leaving 12 bases between the germline ends. CDR3 size: 14 residues. The CDR3 nucleotides read TGTGCCAGCAGTCACCCTGGACAGTCCTACGAGCAGTACTTC. Translated, it gives CASSHPGQSYEQYF.

V is TRBV28 and J is TRBJ2-7, with TRBD1 matching over 8 bases. Germline V gene lookup returns CDR1 MDHEN and CDR2 SYDVKM. V was clipped by 3 bases and J by 2 bases; unmatched bases: 6. The CDR3 contains 15 residues. The CDR3 protein is CASSLVTGGTYEQYF. CDR3 nucleotide sequence: TGTGCCAGCAGTTTGGTTACAGGGGGAACCTACGAGCAGTACTTC.

V usage is TRBV4-3 and J usage is TRBJ1-3; TRBD1 might be the D (5 bases). Between the trimmed V and J ends, which lost 3 bases and 6 bases, there was a span of 15 bases. The CDR3 has 15 amino acids. Germline CDR1 LGHNA, CDR2 YSLEER. Here the CDR3 reads CASSQTTDRANTIYF. CDR3 DNA sequence: TGCGCCAGCAGCCAGACGACAGATCGGGCAAACACCATATATTTT.

V usage is TRBV7-9 and J usage is TRBJ1-6; the match to TRBD1 covers 7 bases. The J segment lost 10 bases and the V segment lost 5 bases, leaving 14 bases of the junction unmatched. CDR3 length: 16 amino acids. The germline CDR1 and CDR2 sequences are SEHNR and FQNEAQ (reference sequence). The CDR3 region is CASSGETGYGDSPLHF. The CDR3 DNA is TGTGCCAGCAGCGGAGAGACAGGGTACGGAGACTCACCCCTCCACTTT. The complete variable domain, with remaining parts taken from reference TRBV7-9 and TRBJ1-6, reads DTGVSQNPRHKITKRGQNVTFRCDPISEHNRLYWYRQTLGQGPEFLTYFQNEAQLEKSRLLSDRFSAERPKGSFSTLEIQRTEQGDSAMYLCASSGETGYGDSPLHFGNGTRLTVT.

The J gene is TRBJ1-2, the V gene TRBV29-1, with 8 bases that match TRBD1. The length of the CDR3 is 14 residues. The germline V gene encodes CDR1 SQVTM and CDR2 ANQGSEA. J gave up 0 bases and V 7 bases, and 7 bases lay outside the gene matches. The CDR3 DNA is TGCAGCGCAACCTCGGGACAGGCTAACTATGGCTACACCTTC. Translation: CSATSGQANYGYTF.

This chain joins TRBV5-5 and TRBJ1-1; D is unresolved. The CDR3 length is 13 residues. Trimming left V 4 bases short and J 1 base short, with 8 bases between. Germline V gives CDR1 SGHKS, CDR2 YYEKEE (reference sequence). The CDR3 nucleotides read TGTGCCAGCAGCCGGACCGCGAACACTGAAGCTTTCTTT. Residues: CASSRTANTEAFF. Complete variable domain (other parts from reference TRBV5-5 and TRBJ1-1): DAGVTQSPTHLIKTRGQQVTLRCSPISGHKSVSWYQQVLGQGPQFIFQYYEKEERGRGNFPDRFSARQFPNYSSELNVNALLLGDSALYLCASSRTANTEAFFGQGTRLTVV.

V gene TRBV6-5 combines with J gene TRBJ1-1; TRBD1 is a possible D gene (5 bases). Per the germline V gene, CDR1 is MNHEY and CDR2 is SVGAGI. The CDR3 covers 13 residues. V was cut by 8 bases and J by 4 bases, with 14 bases left in between. This CDR3 reads CASLQGRATEAFF. As DNA, the CDR3 is TGTGCCAGCCTCCAGGGACGGGCCACTGAAGCTTTCTTT.

The chain combines TRBV7-8 with TRBJ1-2, with D perhaps TRBD1 (5 bases). Germline V gives CDR1 SGHVS, CDR2 FQNEAQ. V lost 3 bases, J lost 5 bases, and 10 bases lay in between. This CDR3 spans 13 amino acids. CDR3 sequence reads: CASSLDTEYGYTF. CDR3 DNA sequence: TGTGCCAGCAGCTTGGACACTGAATATGGCTACACCTTC.

The J gene is TRBJ2-7, the V gene TRBV14; the D gene could be TRBD1 or TRBD2 (5 bases each). The germline V gene has CDR1 SGHDN and CDR2 FVKESK. Trimming cost V 2 bases and J 3 bases, with 26 bases left between them. The CDR3 runs to 19 residues. CDR3 sequence: CASSQSRGPRNAIFYEQYF. The CDR3 nucleotides read TGTGCCAGCAGCCAATCAAGGGGACCCCGGAACGCGATATTCTACGAGCAGTACTTC.

The chain has TRBV19 and TRBJ2-5, with TRBD2 matching over 7 bases. The V segment lost 4 bases and the J segment 1 base; nucleotides outside the gene matches: 9. This CDR3 spans 16 amino acids. In germline, CDR1 is LNHDA, CDR2 SQIVND (reference sequence). CDR3 in amino acids: CASSTRGGVGQETQYF. In DNA, the CDR3 is TGTGCCAGTAGTACAAGGGGAGGGGTTGGCCAAGAGACCCAGTACTTC. The entire variable domain, with the rest obtained from reference TRBV19 and TRBJ2-5, is as follows: DGGITQSPKYLFRKEGQNVTLSCEQNLNHDAMYWYRQDPGQGLRLIYYSQIVNDFQKGDIAEGYSVSREKKESFPLTVTSAQKNPTAFYLCASSTRGGVGQETQYFGPGTRLLVL.

The chain recombines TRBV7-9 with TRBJ2-6; D is unclear. Trimming removed 2 bases at V and 10 bases at J, with 0 bases between. Germline CDR1 is SEHNR and CDR2 is FQNEAQ (reference sequence). The CDR3 runs to 10 residues. The CDR3: CASSLNVLTF. CDR3 nucleotides: TGTGCCAGCAGCTTAAACGTCCTGACTTTC. The full variable domain, in which reference TRBV7-9 and TRBJ2-6 provide the parts outside the CDR3, is DTGVSQNPRHKITKRGQNVTFRCDPISEHNRLYWYRQTLGQGPEFLTYFQNEAQLEKSRLLSDRFSAERPKGSFSTLEIQRTEQGDSAMYLCASSLNVLTFGAGSRLTVL.

This clone was counted only a few times. The genes are TRBV19 and TRBJ2-3, with 8 positions matching TRBD1. The CDR3 loop spans 13 amino acids. From germline, CDR1 is LNHDA and CDR2 SQIVND (reference sequence). V lost 6 bases, J lost 7 bases, and 6 bases stayed unmatched. CDR3 amino acids: CASSIDRGNTQYF. The CDR3 nucleotides read TGTGCCAGTAGCATCGACAGGGGAAATACGCAGTATTTT.

The chain recombines TRBV15 with TRBJ2-2; TRBD2 might be the D (5 bases). The length of the CDR3 is 18 residues. The V end lost 1 base, the J end lost 6 bases, and 21 bases lay between the germline ends. CDR1 and CDR2 from the germline V gene are LNHNV and YYDKDF (reference sequence). In DNA, the CDR3 is TGTGCCACCAGCAGAGGAGTGTGGGCAGAGGGAAACGCCGGGGAGCTGTTTTTT. Amino acid sequence: CATSRGVWAEGNAGELFF.

The rearrangement joins TRBV5-6 to TRBJ2-4; no clear D gene. Trimming removed 3 bases from V and 8 bases from J, with 15 bases in between. Germline V gene data show CDR1 as SGHDT and CDR2 as YYEEEE. CDR3 size: 14 residues. The CDR3 DNA follows: TGTGCCAGCAGCTCCACGTTAATGGGCGACATTCAGTACTTC. It translates to CASSSTLMGDIQYF. The full variable domain, its missing parts supplied by reference TRBV5-6 and TRBJ2-4, is DAGVTQSPTHLIKTRGQQVTLRCSPKSGHDTVSWYQQALGQGPQFIFQYYEEEERQRGNFPDRFSGHQFPNYSSELNVNALLLGDSALYLCASSSTLMGDIQYFGAGTRLSVL.

The chain combines TRBV4-1 with TRBJ2-3, with 7 bases identical to TRBD1. The V gene end was trimmed by 0 bases and the J gene end by 3 bases; junction bases not matched to a gene: 6. Germline CDR1 reads MGHRA; CDR2 reads YSYEKL. The CDR3 sequence is 16 residues long. The CDR3 sequence: CASSQDGDRATDTQYF. The CDR3 coding sequence is TGCGCCAGCAGCCAAGATGGAGACAGGGCGACAGATACGCAGTATTTT.